Listed below are T cell receptor beta chains from one sample, sequenced in a study of regulatory T cells in long-lasting Graves disease. In TCRdb, the multiplex PCR reads were re-called with MiXCR into one record per CDR3 protein. There are more than 300,000 distinct CDR3 sequences in the sample; less than 20% occur only once, and over 25% lies in the top ten. Material: peripheral blood mononuclear cells (PBMCs), obtained when the disease was refractory, from a patient treated with antithyroid drugs. These receptors came from a female donor with Graves disease. The CDR3 runs from the conserved cysteine through the conserved F or W. A D gene is named only where the DNA matches it firmly. A clone size is listed for some rows: how often the clone was seen (once, few, many), or a class if it is expanded.

D	size	J	V	CDR3	DNA
TRBD2	few	TRBJ2-5	TRBV19	CASNIGSGGYQETQYF	TGTGCCAGTAATATAGGGAGCGGGGGCTACCAAGAGACCCAGTACTTC
.	.	TRBJ2-5	TRBV19	CASATVPQETQYF	TGTGCCAGTGCGACGGTACCCCAAGAGACCCAGTACTTC
TRBD2	many	TRBJ2-5	TRBV2	CASTGWSGRVETQYF	TGTGCCAGCACGGGCTGGAGCGGGAGGGTTGAGACCCAGTACTTC
.	many	TRBJ1-2	TRBV9	CASSVQADSYGYTF	TGTGCCAGCAGCGTTCAAGCCGACAGCTATGGCTACACCTTC
.	.	TRBJ2-2	TRBV18	CASSSGSITGELFF	TGTGCCAGCTCAAGCGGGTCTATCACCGGGGAGCTGTTTTTT
TRBD2	few	TRBJ2-2	TRBV6-1	CASSRKVAGGNTGELFF	TGTGCCAGCAGCCGCAAGGTAGCGGGGGGGAACACCGGGGAGCTGTTTTTT
.	.	TRBJ1-2	TRBV7-8	CASSLNRQNYGYTF	TGTGCCAGCAGCCTAAATAGACAGAACTATGGCTACACCTTC
.	many	TRBJ2-7	TRBV28	CASSLIGASNYEQYF	TGTGCCAGCAGTTTAATTGGGGCGTCAAATTACGAGCAGTACTTC
.	many	TRBJ2-2	TRBV12-3/TRBV12-4	CASSLDRAGELFF	TGTGCCAGCAGTTTAGATAGGGCCGGGGAGCTGTTTTTT
TRBD2	.	TRBJ2-1	TRBV7-9	CASSSSGGARNEQFF	TGTGCCAGCAGCTCCAGCGGGGGGGCGAGAAATGAGCAGTTCTTC
.	.	TRBJ2-1	TRBV27	CASTETYNEQFF	TGTGCCAGCACGGAGACCTACAATGAGCAGTTCTTC
.	many	TRBJ2-7	TRBV18	CASSFTTPTDRYEQYF	TGTGCCAGCTCATTCACCACTCCAACGGATCGCTACGAGCAGTACTTC
.	.	TRBJ1-1	TRBV6-1	CASRQGGVTEAFF	TGTGCCAGCAGACAAGGGGGAGTCACTGAAGCTTTCTTT
TRBD1	many	TRBJ1-2	TRBV2	CASRRQGNGYTF	TGTGCCAGCAGGAGACAGGGGAATGGCTACACCTTC
.	.	TRBJ1-2	TRBV19	CASSRGQISSDYGYTF	TGTGCCAGTAGCCGTGGACAGATCAGTTCCGACTATGGCTACACCTTC
.	many	TRBJ1-2	TRBV6-1	CASSDDSDYGYTF	TGTGCCAGCAGTGACGACAGTGACTATGGCTACACCTTC
TRBD1	few	TRBJ2-2	TRBV5-8	CASSLIAGTGNTGELFF	TGTGCCAGCAGCTTGATAGCCGGGACAGGAAATACCGGGGAGCTGTTTTTT
.	once	TRBJ1-6	TRBV27	CASSPRTGTRSYNSPLHF	TGTGCCAGCAGCCCGAGGACGGGGACTCGCTCCTATAATTCACCCCTCCACTTT
.	.	TRBJ1-6	TRBV14	CASSQLRGSPLHF	TGTGCCAGCAGCCAACTAAGGGGCTCACCCCTCCACTTT
.	few	TRBJ2-7	TRBV10-3	CAITHYEQYF	TGTGCCATCACCCACTACGAGCAGTACTTC
.	few	TRBJ1-5	TRBV30	CAWSVRQNQPQHF	TGTGCCTGGAGTGTCCGACAGAATCAGCCCCAGCATTTT
TRBD1	many	TRBJ1-4	TRBV3-1	CASSQESRGRSNEKLFF	TGTGCCAGCAGCCAAGAATCGAGGGGGCGGTCTAATGAAAAACTGTTTTTT
.	many	TRBJ1-5	TRBV12-3/TRBV12-4	CASSVGRGNQPQHF	TGTGCCAGCAGCGTCGGAAGGGGCAATCAGCCCCAGCATTTT
.	many	TRBJ1-4	TRBV9	CASSPESTNEKLFF	TGTGCCAGCAGCCCAGAATCAACTAATGAAAAACTGTTTTTT
TRBD1	.	TRBJ2-7	TRBV12-3/TRBV12-4	CASSLGTGQFLTGEQYF	TGTGCCAGCAGCTTAGGGACAGGGCAATTTCTAACAGGCGAGCAGTACTTC
TRBD2	few	TRBJ2-2	TRBV5-1	CASSMAGPAGVGELFF	TGCGCCAGCAGCATGGCAGGACCCGCGGGAGTGGGGGAGCTGTTTTTT
.	few	TRBJ2-7	TRBV20-1	CSASPMGSLLSYEQYF	TGCAGTGCTAGCCCAATGGGGAGTCTCCTTTCCTACGAGCAGTACTTC
.	.	TRBJ1-5	TRBV18	CASSPRSGFNQPQHF	TGTGCCAGCTCACCACGATCAGGTTTCAATCAGCCCCAGCATTTT
TRBD2	many	TRBJ2-7	TRBV5-1	CASSLDPLGGYEQYF	TGCGCCAGCAGCTTGGATCCCCTGGGAGGGTACGAGCAGTACTTC
.	few	TRBJ2-2	TRBV29-1	CSVLSFPGELFF	TGCAGCGTCTTAAGCTTTCCCGGGGAGCTGTTTTTT
TRBD1	.	TRBJ1-3	TRBV2	CASSEWTGHGNTIYF	TGTGCCAGCAGTGAGTGGACAGGGCATGGAAACACCATATATTTT
TRBD2	.	TRBJ2-7	TRBV10-3	CATRGSGSVEQYF	TGTGCCACCCGGGGGAGCGGGAGTGTCGAGCAGTACTTC
TRBD1	.	TRBJ2-3	TRBV2	CASSEGVRGTDTQYF	TGTGCCAGCAGTGAAGGTGTCAGGGGGACAGATACGCAGTATTTT
.	.	TRBJ2-6	TRBV28	CASSGWGRSGANVLTF	TGTGCCAGCAGTGGTTGGGGGCGATCTGGGGCCAACGTCCTGACTTTC
TRBD2	.	TRBJ2-7	TRBV12-3/TRBV12-4	CASSFGGGAREQYF	TGTGCCAGCAGTTTTGGCGGGGGGGCTCGGGAGCAGTACTTC
.	many	TRBJ2-7	TRBV11-2	CASSLDLGRRVYEQYF	TGTGCCAGCAGCTTAGATCTGGGACGGCGAGTTTACGAGCAGTACTTC
TRBD1	many	TRBJ2-7	TRBV28	CASSRQGAYEQYF	TGTGCCAGCAGCCGACAGGGGGCCTACGAGCAGTACTTC
.	.	TRBJ1-5	TRBV28	CASRDWGSGNQPQHF	TGTGCCAGCAGGGATTGGGGTTCGGGCAATCAGCCCCAGCATTTT
.	few	TRBJ1-1	TRBV15	CATSRDRVGATEAFF	TGTGCCACCAGCAGAGACCGGGTTGGTGCCACTGAAGCTTTCTTT
TRBD1	few	TRBJ2-7	TRBV18	CASSPPGQGSEQYF	TGTGCCAGCTCACCACCCGGACAGGGTTCCGAGCAGTACTTC
.	many	TRBJ1-5	TRBV12-3/TRBV12-4	CASAAGYSNQPQHF	TGTGCCAGCGCAGCGGGATATAGCAATCAGCCCCAGCATTTT